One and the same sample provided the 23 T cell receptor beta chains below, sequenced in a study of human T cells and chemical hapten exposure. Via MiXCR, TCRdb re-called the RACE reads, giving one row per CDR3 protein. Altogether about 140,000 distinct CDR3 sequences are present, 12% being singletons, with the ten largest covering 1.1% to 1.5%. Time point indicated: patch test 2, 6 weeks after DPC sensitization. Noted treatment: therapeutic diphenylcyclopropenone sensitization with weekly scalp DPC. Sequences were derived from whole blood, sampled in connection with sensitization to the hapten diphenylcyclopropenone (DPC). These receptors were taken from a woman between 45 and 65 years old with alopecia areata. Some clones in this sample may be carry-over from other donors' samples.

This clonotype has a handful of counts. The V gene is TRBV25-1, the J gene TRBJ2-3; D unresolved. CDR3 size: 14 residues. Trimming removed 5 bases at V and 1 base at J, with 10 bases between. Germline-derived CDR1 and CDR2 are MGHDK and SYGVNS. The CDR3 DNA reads TGTGCCAGCAGTTCCCGCCGGGGCACAGATACGCAGTATTTT. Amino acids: CASSSRRGTDTQYF.

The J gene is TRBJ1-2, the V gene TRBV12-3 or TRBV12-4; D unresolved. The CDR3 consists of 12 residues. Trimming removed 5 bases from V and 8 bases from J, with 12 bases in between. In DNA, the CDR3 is TGTGCCAGCAGTGTCACTCTATGGGGCTACACCTTC. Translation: CASSVTLWGYTF.

The CDR3, as DNA: TGCGCCAGCAGCTTGGCCGAGGGGGCCAGGGGAGCTGCTGGGGCCAACGTCCTGACTTTC. Translating it yields CASSLAEGARGAAGANVLTF. This chain joins TRBV5-1 and TRBJ2-6, with TRBD1 identical over 7 bases. The CDR3 runs 20 residues. Unmatched junction bases numbered 14, after V lost 0 bases and J lost 2 bases. Germline loops: CDR1 SGHRS, CDR2 YFSETQ.

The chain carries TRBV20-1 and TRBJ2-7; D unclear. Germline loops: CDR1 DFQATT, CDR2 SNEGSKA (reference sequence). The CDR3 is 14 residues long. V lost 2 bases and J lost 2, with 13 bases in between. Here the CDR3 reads CSARSKAQTYEQYF. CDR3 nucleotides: TGCAGTGCTAGATCTAAGGCTCAAACCTACGAGCAGTACTTC.

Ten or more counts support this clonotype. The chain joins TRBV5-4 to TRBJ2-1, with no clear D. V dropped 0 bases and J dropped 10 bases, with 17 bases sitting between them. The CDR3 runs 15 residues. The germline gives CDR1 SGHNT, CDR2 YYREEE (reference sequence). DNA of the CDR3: TGTGCCAGCAGCTTGGGACTCGGGCCCTCATTCGAGCAGTTCTTC. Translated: CASSLGLGPSFEQFF. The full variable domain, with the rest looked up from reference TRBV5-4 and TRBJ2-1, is ETGVTQSPTHLIKTRGQQVTLRCSSQSGHNTVSWYQQALGQGPQFIFQYYREEENGRGNFPPRFSGLQFPNYSSELNVNALELDDSALYLCASSLGLGPSFEQFFGPGTRLTVL.

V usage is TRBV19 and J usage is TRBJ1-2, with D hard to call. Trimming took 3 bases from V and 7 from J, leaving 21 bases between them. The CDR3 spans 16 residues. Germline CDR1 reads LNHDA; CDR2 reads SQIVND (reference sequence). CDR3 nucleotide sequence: TGTGCCAGTAGTATCAACCCCGGGGAGGTCAGATCTGGCTACACCTTC. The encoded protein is CASSINPGEVRSGYTF.

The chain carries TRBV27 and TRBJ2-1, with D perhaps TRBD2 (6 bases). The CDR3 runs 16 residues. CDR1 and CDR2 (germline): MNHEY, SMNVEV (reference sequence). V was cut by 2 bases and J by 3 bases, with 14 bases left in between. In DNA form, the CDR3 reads TGTGCCAGCAGTTTAAAAGGCGGGATCCTCTACAATGAGCAGTTCTTC. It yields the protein CASSLKGGILYNEQFF.

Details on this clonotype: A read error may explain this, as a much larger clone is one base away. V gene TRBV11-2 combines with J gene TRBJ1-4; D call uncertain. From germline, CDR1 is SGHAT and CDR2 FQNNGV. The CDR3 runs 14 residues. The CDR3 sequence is CACSFNSANEKLFF. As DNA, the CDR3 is TGTGCCTGCAGCTTTAATTCAGCTAATGAAAAACTGTTTTTT.

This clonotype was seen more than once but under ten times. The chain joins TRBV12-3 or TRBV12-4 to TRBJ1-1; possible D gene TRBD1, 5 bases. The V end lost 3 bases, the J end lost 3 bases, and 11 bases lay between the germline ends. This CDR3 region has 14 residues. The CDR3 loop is CASSFGGRYTEAFF. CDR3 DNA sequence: TGTGCCAGCAGTTTTGGGGGGAGGTACACTGAAGCTTTCTTT.

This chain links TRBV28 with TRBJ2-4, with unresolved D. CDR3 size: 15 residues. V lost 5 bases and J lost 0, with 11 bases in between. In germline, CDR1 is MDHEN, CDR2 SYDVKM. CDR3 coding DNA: TGTGCCAGCAGTATCAGCGCAGTAGCCAAAAACATTCAGTACTTC. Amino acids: CASSISAVAKNIQYF.

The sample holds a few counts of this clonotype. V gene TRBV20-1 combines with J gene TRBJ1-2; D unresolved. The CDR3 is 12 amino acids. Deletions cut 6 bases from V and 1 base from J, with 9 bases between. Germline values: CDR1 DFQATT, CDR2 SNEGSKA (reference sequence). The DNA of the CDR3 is TGCAGTGCAAGAAGCATTAACTATGGCTACACCTTC. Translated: CSARSINYGYTF.

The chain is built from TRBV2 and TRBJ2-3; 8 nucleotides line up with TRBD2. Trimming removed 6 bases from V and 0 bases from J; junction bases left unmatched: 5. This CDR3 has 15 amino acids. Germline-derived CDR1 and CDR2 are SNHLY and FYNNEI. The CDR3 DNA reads TGTGCCAGCAGCCCAGCGGGAGTAAGCACAGATACGCAGTATTTT. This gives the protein CASSPAGVSTDTQYF.

CDR3 DNA: TGCAGTGCAAATAAGGGTAACAAGGGCACTGAAGCTTTCTTT. This sequence encodes CSANKGNKGTEAFF. This rearrangement joins TRBV20-1 to TRBJ1-1; D unresolved. Germline CDR1 DFQATT, CDR2 SNEGSKA (reference sequence). Trimming took off 6 bases at V and 4 bases at J, with 18 bases between the two ends. The CDR3 is 14 residues long.

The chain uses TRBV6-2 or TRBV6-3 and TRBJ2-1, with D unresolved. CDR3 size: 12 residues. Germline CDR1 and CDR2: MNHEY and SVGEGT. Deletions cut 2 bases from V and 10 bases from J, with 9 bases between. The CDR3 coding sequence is TGTGCCAGCAGTTACGGCCTTCGAGAGCAGTTCTTC. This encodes CASSYGLREQFF.

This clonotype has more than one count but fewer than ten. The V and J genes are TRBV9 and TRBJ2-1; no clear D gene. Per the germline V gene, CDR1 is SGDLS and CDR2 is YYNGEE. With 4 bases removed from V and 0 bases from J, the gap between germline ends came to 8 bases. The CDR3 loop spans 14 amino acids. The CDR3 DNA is TGTGCCAGCAGCTCCTGGAGCTCCTACAATGAGCAGTTCTTC. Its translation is CASSSWSSYNEQFF. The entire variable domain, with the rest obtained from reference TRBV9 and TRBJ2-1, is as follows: DSGVTQTPKHLITATGQRVTLRCSPRSGDLSVYWYQQSLDQGLQFLIQYYNGEERAKGNILERFSAQQFPDLHSELNLSSLELGDSALYFCASSSWSSYNEQFFGPGTRLTVL.

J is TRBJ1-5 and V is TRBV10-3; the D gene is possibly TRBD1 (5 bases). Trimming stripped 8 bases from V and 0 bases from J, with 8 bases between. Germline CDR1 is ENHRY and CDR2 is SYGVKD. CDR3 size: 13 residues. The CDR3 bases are TGTGCCATCCGGGGGGATAGCAATCAGCCCCAGCATTTT. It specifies CAIRGDSNQPQHF.

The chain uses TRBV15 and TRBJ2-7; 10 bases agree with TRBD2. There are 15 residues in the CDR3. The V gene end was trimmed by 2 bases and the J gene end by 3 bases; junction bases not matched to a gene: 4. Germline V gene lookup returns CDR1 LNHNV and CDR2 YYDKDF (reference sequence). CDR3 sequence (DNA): TGTGCCACCAGCAGACTAGCGGGAGCTTTCTACGAGCAGTACTTC. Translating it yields CATSRLAGAFYEQYF. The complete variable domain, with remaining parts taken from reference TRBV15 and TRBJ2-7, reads DAMVIQNPRYQVTQFGKPVTLSCSQTLNHNVMYWYQQKSSQAPKLLFHYYDKDFNNEADTPDNFQSRRPNTSFCFLDIRSPGLGDTAMYLCATSRLAGAFYEQYFGPGTRLTVT.

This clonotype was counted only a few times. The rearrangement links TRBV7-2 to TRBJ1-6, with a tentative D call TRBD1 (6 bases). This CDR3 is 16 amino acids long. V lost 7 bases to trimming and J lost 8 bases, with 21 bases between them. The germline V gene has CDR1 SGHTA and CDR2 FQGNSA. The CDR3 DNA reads TGTGCCAGCACCCAAAGGGGGGCCGGGCGGGATTCACCCCTCCACTTT. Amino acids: CASTQRGAGRDSPLHF.

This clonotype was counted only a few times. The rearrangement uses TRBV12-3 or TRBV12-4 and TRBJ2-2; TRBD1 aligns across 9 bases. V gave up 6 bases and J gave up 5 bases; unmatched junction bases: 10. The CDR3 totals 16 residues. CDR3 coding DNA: TGTGCCAGCAGGCGGACCGGGACAGGGAAAACCGGGGAGCTGTTTTTT. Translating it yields CASRRTGTGKTGELFF.

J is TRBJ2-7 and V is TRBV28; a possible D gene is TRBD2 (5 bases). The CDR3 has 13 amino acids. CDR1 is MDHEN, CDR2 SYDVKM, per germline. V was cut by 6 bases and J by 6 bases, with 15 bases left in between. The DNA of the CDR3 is TGTGCCAGCAGAAATCCCGGTCGGGGCGAGCAGTACTTC. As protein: CASRNPGRGEQYF.

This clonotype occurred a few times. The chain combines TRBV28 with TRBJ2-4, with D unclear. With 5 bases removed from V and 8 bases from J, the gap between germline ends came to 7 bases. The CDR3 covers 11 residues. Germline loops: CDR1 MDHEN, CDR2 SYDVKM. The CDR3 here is CASSTPDIQYF. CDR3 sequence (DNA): TGTGCCAGCAGTACCCCCGACATTCAGTACTTC.

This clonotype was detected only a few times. CDR3 sequence: CASSSPGLAGGRAKNIQYF. In DNA form, the CDR3 reads TGTGCCAGCAGCTCACCGGGACTAGCGGGAGGGAGGGCCAAAAACATTCAGTACTTC. This rearrangement joins TRBV7-8 to TRBJ2-4, with 16 positions matching TRBD2. With 4 bases clipped from V and 1 base from J, the junction kept 7 bases outside the gene matches. Germline-derived CDR1 and CDR2 are SGHVS and FQNEAQ. This CDR3 is 19 amino acids long.

The CDR3 is CASSLGGQGLNEQFF. DNA for the CDR3: TGTGCCAGCAGCTTGGGCGGACAGGGGTTGAATGAGCAGTTCTTC. J is TRBJ2-1 and V is TRBV5-5; 9 bases fit TRBD1. Germline values: CDR1 SGHKS, CDR2 YYEKEE (reference sequence). The CDR3 sequence is 15 residues long. Trimming at V came to 0 bases and at J to 7 bases, leaving 5 bases not matched to a gene.